The clone carrying this T cell receptor (beta chain) has a handful of counts. Its antigen is undetermined. This sample stems from a study of cytomegalovirus exposure and HLA in healthy donors. General study findings and limits: An analysis done earlier found most TCR beta V segments productive about 87% or about 30% of the time.

13 Jbeta primers and 60 Vbeta primers were used for the PCR. How the authors handled the data: Later work found tens of millions of unique TCR beta chains, with approximately 12 million shared. Repertoires were generated with immunoSEQ multiplex PCR, while TCRdb's copy carries only in-frame clones and drops some. D and trimming were read from the DNA, whereas the V and J calls and clone size are those reported in that table. The table includes about 150,000 clones, roughly 80% detected once. Sequencing was performed on PBMCs. This TCR was sampled from a man aged 25 to 45 in good health and CMV-seropositive.

CDR3: CASSSSPGQGNQPQHF. CDR3 nucleotide sequence: TGTGCCAGCAGCTCGTCACCGGGACAGGGCAATCAGCCCCAGCATTTT. The V call is TRBV7-9, the J call TRBJ1-5, with 8 bases lining up with TRBD1. Losses at the gene ends were 4 bases for V and 2 bases for J; bases not matched to a gene: 7. The V gene's germline CDR1 is SEHNR and CDR2 FQNEAQ (reference sequence). The CDR3 loop spans 16 amino acids.